The source of this T cell receptor (beta chain) is a study of blood T cell repertoires in COVID-19. V dropped 6 bases and J dropped 2 bases, with 26 bases sitting between them. CDR1 is MDHEN, CDR2 SYDVKM, per germline. This CDR3 contains 19 residues. TCRdb keeps only in-frame clones here, not all; method: immunoSEQ multiplex PCR. There are about 300,000 clones in the sample; roughly 89% occur only once, and 2.9% lies in the top ten. The sequenced sample was PBMCs or T cells enriched from blood (not recorded which). The sequence was obtained from a woman between 50 and 59 years old who had been exposed to COVID-19. V gene TRBV28 combines with J gene TRBJ2-1, with a tentative D call TRBD2 (7 bases). Written as DNA, the CDR3 is TGTGCCAGCAGCCTCACAGGGCGGGGGAGAAAAAGCGCCTACAATGAGCAGTTCTTC. It encodes CASSLTGRGRKSAYNEQFF.